One sample yielded the 26 T cell receptor beta chains listed below, sequenced in a study of chemoradiotherapy in HPV16-positive cancers. Sequenced by immunoSEQ multiplex PCR; TCRdb stores in-frame clones only, minus some. Of several hundred clones listed, around nine tenths are singletons. Sequencing used tumor tissue, obtained from a patient who underwent chemoradiotherapy. The receptor source for this set is a human donor with HPV-associated anogenital cancer.

In DNA, the CDR3 is TGTGCCAGCAGCTTAGATACGGTCACTGAAGCTTTCTTT. It is translated as CASSLDTVTEAFF. V is TRBV11-2 and J is TRBJ1-1; D call uncertain. The CDR3 runs to 13 residues. V dropped 0 bases and J dropped 4 bases, with 6 bases sitting between them. Looked up from germline, CDR1 is SGHAT and CDR2 is FQNNGV.

The count of this clone is one. V and J are TRBV28 and TRBJ2-7; weak D call: TRBD2 (5 bases). The CDR3 is made up of 13 amino acids. CDR1 is MDHEN, CDR2 SYDVKM, per germline. V was pared by 6 bases and J by 5 bases, with 14 bases between. The CDR3 spells CASRIPEGNEQYF. CDR3 coding DNA: TGTGCCAGCAGGATCCCCGAGGGAAACGAGCAGTACTTC.

The rearrangement uses TRBV29-1 and TRBJ1-2; D not resolved. Trimming pared 6 bases from V and 2 bases from J, leaving 19 bases between. The germline CDR1 and CDR2 sequences are SQVTM and ANQGSEA. The CDR3 contains 15 residues. CDR3 sequence: CSVLSQTTLNYGYTF. The DNA of the CDR3 is TGCAGCGTCCTATCCCAGACTACTCTGAACTATGGCTACACCTTC.

The gene calls are TRBV6-6 and TRBJ1-2, with 9 bases aligning to TRBD1. Trimming cost V 4 bases and J 8 bases; bases outside gene matches: 11. Looked up from germline, CDR1 is MNHNY and CDR2 is SVGAGI (reference sequence). CDR3 length: 15 residues. The CDR3 sequence: CASSFDRDRVEGYTF. DNA for the CDR3: TGTGCCAGCAGTTTCGACCGGGACAGGGTCGAGGGCTACACCTTC.

The chain links TRBV6-1 to TRBJ2-3; either TRBD1 or TRBD2 may fit D (6 bases each). The V and J ends lost 2 bases and 1 base respectively, with 10 bases between them. The CDR3 spans 15 residues. The germline V gene encodes CDR1 MNHNS and CDR2 SASEGT. The CDR3 loop reads CASSELGGRTDTQYF. The CDR3 nucleotides read TGTGCCAGCAGTGAATTGGGGGGCCGCACAGATACGCAGTATTTT.

The chain employs TRBV6-1 and TRBJ2-3; D may be TRBD2 (7 bases). This CDR3 has 15 residues. Trimming removed 5 bases from V and 2 bases from J, with 14 bases in between. Looked up from germline, CDR1 is MNHNS and CDR2 is SASEGT. CDR3 region: CASSFAGALTDTQYF. The CDR3, as DNA: TGTGCCAGCAGTTTCGCGGGGGCCCTCACAGATACGCAGTATTTT.

The chain combines TRBV6-1 with TRBJ1-1; no clear D gene. Looked up from germline, CDR1 is MNHNS and CDR2 is SASEGT. V gave up 4 bases and J gave up 1 base, with 7 bases separating them. CDR3 size: 13 residues. The CDR3 sequence: CASSARQNTEAFF. The CDR3 DNA reads as TGTGCCAGCAGTGCCCGACAGAACACTGAAGCTTTCTTT.

The V and J genes are TRBV6-5 and TRBJ1-2, with D maybe TRBD1 (6 bases). V was shortened by 7 bases and J by 11 bases, with 17 bases between the two germline ends. The CDR3 runs 12 residues. The germline CDR1 and CDR2 sequences are MNHEY and SVGAGI. CDR3 protein: CASNTGQGSYTF. The CDR3 region has the DNA TGTGCCAGCAACACGGGTCAGGGGTCGTACACCTTC.

The chain carries TRBV7-7 and TRBJ2-3; the match to TRBD1 covers 11 bases. CDR3 length equals 15 residues. The V gene end was trimmed by 5 bases and the J gene end by 5 bases; junction bases not matched to a gene: 6. The germline gives CDR1 SSHAT, CDR2 FNYEAQ (reference sequence). As DNA, the CDR3 is TGTGCCAGCAGCAAAGGACAGGGGGCAGGAGATACGCAGTATTTT. This gives the protein CASSKGQGAGDTQYF. Looking up the rest from reference TRBV7-7 and TRBJ2-3 gives the full variable domain: GAGVSQSPRYKVTKRGQDVTLRCDPISSHATLYWYQQALGQGPEFLTYFNYEAQPDKSGLPSDRFSAERPEGSISTLTIQRTEQRDSAMYRCASSKGQGAGDTQYFGPGTRLTVL.

CDR3 nucleotide sequence: TGTGCCAGCAGCCCCACAGGGCCGTTCTCCTACGAGCAGTACTTC. Amino acid sequence: CASSPTGPFSYEQYF. V is TRBV4-2 and J is TRBJ2-7, with a tentative D call TRBD1 (6 bases). This CDR3 is 15 amino acids long. Germline V CDR1 and CDR2: LGHNA, YNFKEQ. Trimming stripped 4 bases from V and 0 bases from J, with 13 bases between.

The V and J genes are TRBV10-3 and TRBJ2-1; D gene ambiguous. V was trimmed by 3 bases and J by 8 bases, leaving 5 bases between them. The CDR3 length is 11 residues. Germline CDR1 is ENHRY and CDR2 is SYGVKD. The CDR3 DNA reads TGTGCCATCAGTGATTGGGATGAGCAGTTCTTC. This gives the protein CAISDWDEQFF.

This clone was detected a few times. The chain joins TRBV6-6 to TRBJ1-3; D unresolved. The CDR3 spans 15 residues. V lost 4 bases and J 0 bases, leaving 10 bases between the germline ends. From germline, CDR1 is MNHNY and CDR2 SVGAGI (reference sequence). CDR3 protein: CASSSQISSGNTIYF. The CDR3 coding sequence is TGTGCCAGCAGTTCCCAAATCAGCTCTGGAAACACCATATATTTT.

This sequence joins TRBV1 and TRBJ1-2; the table names TRBD1, a call not compared with the DNA. TRBV1 is recorded as a pseudogene. The CDR3 length is 18 residues. The DNA of the CDR3 is TGCACCAGCAGCCAAGTAACGGGACAGGGGGCGAGTTACTATGGCTACACCTTC. Amino acids: CTSSQVTGQGASYYGYTF.

The V call is TRBV29-1, the J call TRBJ1-1; the match to TRBD1 covers 7 bases. CDR3 length: 12 amino acids. Germline CDR1 and CDR2: SQVTM and ANQGSEA. The CDR3 DNA follows: TGCAGTTCCTGGGACAGACACACTGAAGCTTTCTTT. Protein: CSSWDRHTEAFF. Using reference TRBV29-1 and TRBJ1-1 for the parts outside the CDR3, the full variable domain is SAVISQKPSRDICQRGTSLTIQCQVDSQVTMMFWYRQQPGQSLTLIATANQGSEATYESGFVIDKFPISRPNLTFSTLTVSNMSPEDSSIYLCSSWDRHTEAFFGQGTRLTVV.

J is TRBJ1-3 and V is TRBV5-1; D is undetermined. The CDR3 has 14 amino acids. CDR1 and CDR2 from the germline V gene are SGHRS and YFSETQ. Trimming took off 1 base at V and 7 bases at J, with 12 bases between the two ends. The CDR3 DNA reads TGCGCCAGCAGCTTGACAACGGGTAGGAACACCATATATTTT. Its protein is CASSLTTGRNTIYF.

The J gene is TRBJ2-5, the V gene TRBV7-9; D not certain. V was clipped by 2 bases and J by 1 base, with 8 bases between them. From germline, CDR1 is SEHNR and CDR2 FQNEAQ (reference sequence). CDR3 length: 14 residues. In DNA, the CDR3 is TGTGCCAGCAGCTTAAATCCGGCCCAAGAGACCCAGTACTTC. Its protein is CASSLNPAQETQYF.

The chain couples TRBV11-2 to TRBJ1-1, with D possibly being TRBD1 (6 bases). Germline V gene data show CDR1 as SGHAT and CDR2 as FQNNGV. V lost 1 base, J lost 6 bases, and 12 bases lay in between. The CDR3 is 14 residues long. The CDR3 is CASSLAEGGSEAFF. CDR3 sequence (DNA): TGTGCCAGCAGCTTAGCCGAAGGGGGGTCTGAAGCTTTCTTT.

This chain connects TRBV4-2 to TRBJ2-7, with D possibly being TRBD2 (5 bases). Trimming shortened V by 5 bases and J by 7 bases, and 21 bases separated the two germline ends. There are 15 residues in the CDR3. Germline V gene lookup returns CDR1 LGHNA and CDR2 YNFKEQ. CDR3 sequence (DNA): TGTGCCAGCAGCTTGAAAGAGAGCTTAAGAGGGGAGCAGTACTTC. It codes for CASSLKESLRGEQYF.

The chain carries TRBV6-6 and TRBJ1-1; tentative D call: TRBD1 (6 bases). Trimming shortened V by 2 bases and J by 3 bases, and 16 bases separated the two germline ends. The CDR3 spans 16 residues. The germline CDR1 and CDR2 sequences are MNHNY and SVGAGI (reference sequence). The CDR3 DNA reads as TGTGCCAGCAGTTACCCTGCGGGGGCGGGGTACACTGAAGCTTTCTTT. Translated: CASSYPAGAGYTEAFF.

The chain uses TRBV6-1 and TRBJ1-4, with D tentatively TRBD1 (5 bases). V lost 7 bases and J 4 bases, leaving 7 bases between the germline ends. The CDR3 consists of 12 residues. The germline gives CDR1 MNHNS, CDR2 SASEGT. CDR3: CASNRLNEKLFF. The CDR3 DNA reads TGTGCCAGCAACAGGCTTAATGAAAAACTGTTTTTT.

This clone has only a few counts. V and J are TRBV30 and TRBJ1-1; weak D call: TRBD1 (5 bases). This CDR3 comprises 12 residues. CDR1 and CDR2 (germline): GTSNPN, SVGIG (reference sequence). The CDR3 here is CAVGRANTEAFF. CDR3 coding DNA: TGTGCGGTCGGCAGGGCGAACACTGAAGCTTTCTTT.

This chain links TRBV6-6 with TRBJ1-1; a possible D gene is TRBD1 (6 bases). V was shortened by 6 bases and J by 9 bases, with 20 bases between the two germline ends. CDR3 length equals 14 residues. CDR1 is MNHNY, CDR2 SVGAGI, per germline (reference sequence). This chain's CDR3 is CASREEQYRAKAFF. The CDR3 nucleotides read TGTGCCAGCAGGGAGGAACAGTACAGGGCTAAAGCTTTCTTT.

The CDR3 sequence is CASSSRDRGNSPLHF. Written as DNA, the CDR3 is TGTGCCAGCAGCTCCCGGGACAGGGGTAATTCACCCCTCCACTTT. This chain joins TRBV7-2 and TRBJ1-6; 10 bases line up with TRBD1. V shed 4 bases, J shed 6 bases, and the junction held 3 bases outside the gene matches. This CDR3 is 15 amino acids long. Germline-derived CDR1 and CDR2 are SGHTA and FQGNSA.

This clone came up a few times. Within the sample, other DNA sequences also encode this same CDR3. V gene TRBV5-1 combines with J gene TRBJ1-1; D not resolved. In germline, CDR1 is SGHRS, CDR2 YFSETQ. This CDR3 comprises 13 residues. V dropped 3 bases and J dropped 1 base, with 7 bases sitting between them. CDR3 DNA sequence: TGCGCCAGCAGCTGGGGTACGAACACTGAAGCTTTCTTT. Translating gives CASSWGTNTEAFF.

This sequence joins TRBV5-1 and TRBJ2-1, with D possibly TRBD2 on 5 matching bases. Germline V CDR1 and CDR2: SGHRS, YFSETQ. The CDR3 length is 15 residues. V shed 3 bases and J shed 1 base, with 11 bases lying between them. CDR3 DNA sequence: TGCGCCAGCAGCTCCCTTAGCGATTCCTACAATGAGCAGTTCTTC. Translation: CASSSLSDSYNEQFF.

The rearrangement uses TRBV11-3 and TRBJ2-1; 7 bases line up with TRBD2. Losses at the gene ends were 5 bases for V and 4 bases for J; bases not matched to a gene: 11. The V gene's germline CDR1 is SGHNT and CDR2 YENEEA. The CDR3 length is 16 residues. CDR3: CASSPRPAGEYNEQFF. The DNA for the CDR3 is TGTGCCAGCAGCCCTCGACCGGCGGGGGAATACAATGAGCAGTTCTTC.